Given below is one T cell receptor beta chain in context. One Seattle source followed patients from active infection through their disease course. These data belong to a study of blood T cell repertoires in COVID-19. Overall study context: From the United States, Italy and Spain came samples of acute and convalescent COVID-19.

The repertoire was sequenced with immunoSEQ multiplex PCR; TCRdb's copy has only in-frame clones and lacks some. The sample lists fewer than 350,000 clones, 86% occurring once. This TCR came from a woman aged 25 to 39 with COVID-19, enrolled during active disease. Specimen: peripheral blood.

The CDR3: CASEQVLHGYEQYF. The CDR3 DNA follows: TGTGCCAGTGAACAGGTACTACATGGCTACGAGCAGTACTTC. This rearrangement joins TRBV28 to TRBJ2-7, with TRBD1 as a possible D gene (5 bases). Trimming removed 9 bases from V and 3 bases from J, with 18 bases in between. Germline V gives CDR1 MDHEN, CDR2 SYDVKM. This CDR3 is built from 14 residues.